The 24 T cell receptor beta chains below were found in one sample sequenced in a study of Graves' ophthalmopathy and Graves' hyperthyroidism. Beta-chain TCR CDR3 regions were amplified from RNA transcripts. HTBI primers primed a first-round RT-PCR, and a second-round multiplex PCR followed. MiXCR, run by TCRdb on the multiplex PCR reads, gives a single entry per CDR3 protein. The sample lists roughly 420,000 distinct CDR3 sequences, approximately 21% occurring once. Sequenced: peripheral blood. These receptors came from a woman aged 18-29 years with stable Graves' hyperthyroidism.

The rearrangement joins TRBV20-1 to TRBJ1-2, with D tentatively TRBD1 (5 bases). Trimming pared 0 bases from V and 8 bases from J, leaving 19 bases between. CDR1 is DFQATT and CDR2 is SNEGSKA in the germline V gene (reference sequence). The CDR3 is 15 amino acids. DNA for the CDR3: TGCAGTGCTAGAGATCAGGGAGAGTCCGTGTACGGCTACACCTTC. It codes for CSARDQGESVYGYTF.

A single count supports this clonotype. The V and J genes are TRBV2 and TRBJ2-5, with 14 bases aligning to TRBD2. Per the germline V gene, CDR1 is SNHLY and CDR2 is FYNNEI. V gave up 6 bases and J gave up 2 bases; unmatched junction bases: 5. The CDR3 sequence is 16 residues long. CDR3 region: CASRMGLAGVQETQYF. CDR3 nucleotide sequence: TGTGCCAGCAGGATGGGACTAGCGGGGGTACAAGAGACCCAGTACTTC.

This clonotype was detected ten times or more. CDR3: CAISRETGYGYTF. Here the CDR3 DNA reads TGTGCCATCAGTAGGGAGACAGGGTATGGCTACACCTTC. The chain uses TRBV10-3 and TRBJ1-2; 7 bases fit TRBD1. The V gene end was trimmed by 5 bases and the J gene end by 5 bases; junction bases not matched to a gene: 5. Germline CDR1 and CDR2: ENHRY and SYGVKD. CDR3 length equals 13 residues.

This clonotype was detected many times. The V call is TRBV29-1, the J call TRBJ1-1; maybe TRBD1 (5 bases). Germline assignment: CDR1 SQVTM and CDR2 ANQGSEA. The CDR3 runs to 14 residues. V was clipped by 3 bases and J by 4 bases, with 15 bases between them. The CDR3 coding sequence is TGCAGCGTTGATGAGGCCGGGGGTGGCACTGAAGCTTTCTTT. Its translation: CSVDEAGGGTEAFF.

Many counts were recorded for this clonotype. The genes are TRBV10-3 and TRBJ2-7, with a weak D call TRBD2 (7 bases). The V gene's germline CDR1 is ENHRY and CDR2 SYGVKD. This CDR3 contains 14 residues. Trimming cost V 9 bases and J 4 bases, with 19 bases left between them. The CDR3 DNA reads TGTGCCATTGGACCGGACGGGGGGCCTTACGAGCAGTACTTC. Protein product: CAIGPDGGPYEQYF.

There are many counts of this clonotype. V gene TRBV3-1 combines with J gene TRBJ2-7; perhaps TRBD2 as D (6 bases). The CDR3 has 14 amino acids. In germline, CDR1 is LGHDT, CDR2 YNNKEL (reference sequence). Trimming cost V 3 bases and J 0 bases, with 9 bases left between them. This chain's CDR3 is CASSQRLVSYEQYF. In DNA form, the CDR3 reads TGTGCCAGCAGCCAGAGACTAGTCTCCTACGAGCAGTACTTC.

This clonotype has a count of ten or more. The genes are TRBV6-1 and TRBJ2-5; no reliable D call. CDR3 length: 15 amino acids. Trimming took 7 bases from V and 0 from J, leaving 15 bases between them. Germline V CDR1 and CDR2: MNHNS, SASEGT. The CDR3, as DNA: TGTGCCAGCACCCTCGGTATAGGGTACCAAGAGACCCAGTACTTC. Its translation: CASTLGIGYQETQYF.

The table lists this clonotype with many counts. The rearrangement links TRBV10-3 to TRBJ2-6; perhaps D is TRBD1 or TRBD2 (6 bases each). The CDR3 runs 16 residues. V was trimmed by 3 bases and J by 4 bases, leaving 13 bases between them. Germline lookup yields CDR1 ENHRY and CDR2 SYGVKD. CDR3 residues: CAISEHRAGGANVLTF. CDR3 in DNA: TGTGCCATCAGTGAACACAGGGCGGGAGGGGCCAACGTCCTGACTTTC.

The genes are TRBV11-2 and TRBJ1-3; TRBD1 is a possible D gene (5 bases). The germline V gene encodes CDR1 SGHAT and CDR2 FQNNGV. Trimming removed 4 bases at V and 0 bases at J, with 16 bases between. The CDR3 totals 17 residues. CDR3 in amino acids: CASSWGPAVGSGNTIYF. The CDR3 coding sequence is TGTGCCAGCAGCTGGGGACCGGCGGTGGGCTCTGGAAACACCATATATTTT.

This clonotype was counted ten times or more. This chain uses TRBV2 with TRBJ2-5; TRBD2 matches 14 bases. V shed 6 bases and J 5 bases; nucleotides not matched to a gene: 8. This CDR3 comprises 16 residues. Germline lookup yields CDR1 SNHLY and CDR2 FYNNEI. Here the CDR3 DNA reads TGTGCCAGCAGGGGACTAGCGGGAGAGCTGGTTGAGACCCAGTACTTC. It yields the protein CASRGLAGELVETQYF.

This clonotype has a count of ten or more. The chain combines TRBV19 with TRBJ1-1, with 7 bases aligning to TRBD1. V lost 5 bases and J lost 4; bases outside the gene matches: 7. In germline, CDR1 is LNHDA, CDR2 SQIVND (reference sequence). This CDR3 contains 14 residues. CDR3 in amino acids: CASSVAGGGTEAFF. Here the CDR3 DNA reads TGTGCCAGTAGTGTGGCAGGGGGTGGCACTGAAGCTTTCTTT.

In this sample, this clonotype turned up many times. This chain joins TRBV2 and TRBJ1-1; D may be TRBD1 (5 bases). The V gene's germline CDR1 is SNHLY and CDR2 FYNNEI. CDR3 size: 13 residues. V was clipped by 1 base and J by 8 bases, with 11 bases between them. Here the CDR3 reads CASSEGRGPEAFF. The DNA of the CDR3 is TGTGCCAGCAGTGAAGGTCGGGGACCCGAAGCTTTCTTT.

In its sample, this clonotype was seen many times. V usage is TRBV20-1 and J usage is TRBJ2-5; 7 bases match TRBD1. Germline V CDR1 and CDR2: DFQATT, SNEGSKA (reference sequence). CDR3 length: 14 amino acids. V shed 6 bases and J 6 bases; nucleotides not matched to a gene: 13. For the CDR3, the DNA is TGCAGTGCCAGAAGACAGGGTTGGGAAAAGACCCAGTACTTC. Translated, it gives CSARRQGWEKTQYF.

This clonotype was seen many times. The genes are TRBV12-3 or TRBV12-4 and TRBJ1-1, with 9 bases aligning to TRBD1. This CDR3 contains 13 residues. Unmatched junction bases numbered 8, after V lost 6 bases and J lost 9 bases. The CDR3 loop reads CASSVGQGAKAFF. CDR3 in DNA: TGTGCCAGCAGCGTGGGACAGGGTGCCAAAGCTTTCTTT.

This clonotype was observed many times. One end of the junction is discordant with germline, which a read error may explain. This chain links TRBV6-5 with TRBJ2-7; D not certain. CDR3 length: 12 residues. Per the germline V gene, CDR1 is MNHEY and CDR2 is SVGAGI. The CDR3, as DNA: TGTGCCAGCAGGCTAGGGTCCTCCGAGCAGTACTTC. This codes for CASRLGSSEQYF.

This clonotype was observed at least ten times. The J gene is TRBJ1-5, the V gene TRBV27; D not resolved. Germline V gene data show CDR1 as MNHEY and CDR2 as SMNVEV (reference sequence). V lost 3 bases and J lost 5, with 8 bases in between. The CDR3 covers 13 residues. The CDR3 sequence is CASSFNPYQPQHF. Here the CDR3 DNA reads TGTGCCAGCAGTTTTAATCCGTATCAGCCCCAGCATTTT.

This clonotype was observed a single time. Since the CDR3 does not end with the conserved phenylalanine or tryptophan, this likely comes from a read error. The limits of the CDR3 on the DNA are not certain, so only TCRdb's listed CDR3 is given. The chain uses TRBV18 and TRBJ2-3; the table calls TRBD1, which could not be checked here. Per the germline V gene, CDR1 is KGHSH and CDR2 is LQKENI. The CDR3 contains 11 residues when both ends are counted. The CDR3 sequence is CASSPRGQPTL.

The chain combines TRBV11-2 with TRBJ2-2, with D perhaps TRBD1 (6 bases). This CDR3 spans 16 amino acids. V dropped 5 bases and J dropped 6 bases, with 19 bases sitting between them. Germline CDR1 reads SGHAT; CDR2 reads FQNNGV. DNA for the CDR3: TGTGCCAGCAGCACAAGTGGGACACCTCGACCCGGGGAGCTGTTTTTT. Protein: CASSTSGTPRPGELFF.

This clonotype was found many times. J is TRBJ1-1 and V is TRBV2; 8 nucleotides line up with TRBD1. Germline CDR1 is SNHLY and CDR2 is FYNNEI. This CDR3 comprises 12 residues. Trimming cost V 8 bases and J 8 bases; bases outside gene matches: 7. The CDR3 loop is CASGDRKVEAFF. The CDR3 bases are TGTGCCAGCGGGGACAGGAAAGTGGAAGCTTTCTTT.

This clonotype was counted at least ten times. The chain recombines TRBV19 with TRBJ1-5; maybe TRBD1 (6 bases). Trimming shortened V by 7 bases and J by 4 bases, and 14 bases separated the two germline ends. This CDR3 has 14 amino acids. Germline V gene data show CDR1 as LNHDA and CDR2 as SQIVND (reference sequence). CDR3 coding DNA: TGTGCCAGTACGTCTTTAGGGGGGAATCAGCCCCAGCATTTT. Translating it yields CASTSLGGNQPQHF.

The CDR3 coding sequence is TGTGCCAGCAGCTTAGCCCCGAAGCCAGGACAAAAGAACACTGAAGCTTTCTTT. Encoded protein: CASSLAPKPGQKNTEAFF. The chain joins TRBV13 to TRBJ1-1, with D tentatively TRBD1 (5 bases). V lost 1 base, J lost 1 base, and 19 bases lay in between. The length of the CDR3 is 18 residues. Germline V gene data show CDR1 as PRHDT and CDR2 as FYEKMQ (reference sequence).

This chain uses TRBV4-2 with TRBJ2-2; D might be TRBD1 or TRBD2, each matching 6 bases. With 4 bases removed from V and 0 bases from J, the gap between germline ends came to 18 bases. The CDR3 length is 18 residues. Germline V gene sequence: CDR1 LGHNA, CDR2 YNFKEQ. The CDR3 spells CASSPGALLGPNTGELFF. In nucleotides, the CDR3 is TGTGCCAGCAGCCCGGGGGCCCTCTTAGGACCGAACACCGGGGAGCTGTTTTTT.

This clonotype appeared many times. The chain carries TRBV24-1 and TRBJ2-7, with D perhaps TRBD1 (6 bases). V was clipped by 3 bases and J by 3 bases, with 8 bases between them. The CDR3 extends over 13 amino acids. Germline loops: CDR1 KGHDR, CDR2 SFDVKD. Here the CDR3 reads CATSDRGYYEQYF. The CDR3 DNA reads TGTGCCACCAGTGATAGGGGGTACTACGAGCAGTACTTC.

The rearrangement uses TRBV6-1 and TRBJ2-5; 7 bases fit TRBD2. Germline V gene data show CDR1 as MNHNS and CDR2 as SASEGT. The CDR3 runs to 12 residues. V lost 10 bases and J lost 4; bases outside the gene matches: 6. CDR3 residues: CATRGGGETQYF. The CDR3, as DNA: TGTGCCACAAGAGGCGGGGGAGAGACCCAGTACTTC.